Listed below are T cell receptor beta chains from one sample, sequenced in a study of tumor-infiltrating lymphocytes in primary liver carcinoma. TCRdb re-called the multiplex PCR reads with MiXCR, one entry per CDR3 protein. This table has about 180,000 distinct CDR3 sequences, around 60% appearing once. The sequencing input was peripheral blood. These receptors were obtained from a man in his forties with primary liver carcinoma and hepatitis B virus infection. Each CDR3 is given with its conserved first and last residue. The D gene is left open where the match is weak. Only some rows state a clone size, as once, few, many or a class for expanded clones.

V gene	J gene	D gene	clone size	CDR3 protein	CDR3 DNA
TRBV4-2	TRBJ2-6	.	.	CASSHETSGANVLTF	TGTGCCAGCAGCCACGAGACCTCTGGGGCCAACGTCCTGACTTTC
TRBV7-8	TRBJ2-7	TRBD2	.	CANSLGLSGRAYEQYF	TGTGCCAACAGCTTGGGTTTGAGCGGGAGAGCCTACGAGCAGTACTTC
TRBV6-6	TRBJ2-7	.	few	CASSYSRDGSYEQYF	TGTGCCAGCAGTTACTCACGGGACGGTTCCTACGAGCAGTACTTC
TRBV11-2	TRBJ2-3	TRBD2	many	CASSLGPWREEADTQYF	TGTGCCAGCAGCTTAGGGCCGTGGCGGGAGGAGGCAGATACGCAGTATTTT
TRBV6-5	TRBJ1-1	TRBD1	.	CASSYNRGSTEAFF	TGTGCCAGCAGTTACAACAGGGGGTCCACTGAAGCTTTCTTT
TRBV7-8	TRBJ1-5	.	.	CASSVQPDLSNQPQHF	TGTGCCAGCAGCGTCCAGCCAGACCTTTCCAATCAGCCCCAGCATTTT
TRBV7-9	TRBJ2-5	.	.	CASSLIGQETRYF	TGTGCCAGCAGCTTAATCGGGCAAGAGACCCGGTACTTC
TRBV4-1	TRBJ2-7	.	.	CASSPPGLAFYEQYF	TGCGCCAGCAGCCCGCCGGGACTCGCTTTCTACGAGCAGTACTTC
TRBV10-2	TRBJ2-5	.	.	CASVTEETQYF	TGCGCCAGTGTGACAGAAGAGACCCAGTACTTC
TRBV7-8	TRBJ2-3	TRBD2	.	CASSSREAGTDTQYF	TGTGCCAGCAGTTCTCGGGAGGCGGGCACAGATACGCAGTATTTT
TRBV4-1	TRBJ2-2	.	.	CASSQVGRMNTGELFF	TGCGCCAGCAGCCAGGTGGGACGGATGAACACCGGGGAGCTGTTTTTT
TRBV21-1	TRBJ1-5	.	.	CASSTSRQGGSYSNQPQHF	TGTGCCAGCAGCACCTCTAGACAGGGCGGGAGTTATAGCAATCAGCCCCAGCATTTT
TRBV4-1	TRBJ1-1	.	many	CASSQDYTANTEAFF	TGCGCCAGCAGCCAAGATTACACAGCTAACACTGAAGCTTTCTTT
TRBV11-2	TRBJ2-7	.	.	CAMSLVGNYEQYF	TGTGCCATGAGCTTAGTCGGGAATTACGAGCAGTACTTC
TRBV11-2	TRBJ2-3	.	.	CASSLIDSYTQYF	TGTGCCAGCAGCTTAATCGATTCGTATACGCAGTATTTT
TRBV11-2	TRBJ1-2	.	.	CGSSLVKGRGSGYTF	TGTGGCAGTAGCTTAGTAAAGGGCAGGGGCTCTGGCTACACCTTC
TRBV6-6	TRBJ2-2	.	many	CASSYTGTGELFF	TGTGCCAGCAGTTACACCGGCACCGGGGAGCTGTTTTTT
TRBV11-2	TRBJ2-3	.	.	CASNKPTQDSTDTQYF	TGTGCCAGCAACAAGCCGACACAAGATAGCACAGATACGCAGTATTTT
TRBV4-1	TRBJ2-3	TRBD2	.	CASSQTGTSGGNTDTQYF	TGTGCCAGCAGCCAAACCGGGACTAGCGGGGGGAACACAGATACGCAGTATTTT
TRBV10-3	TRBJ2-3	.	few	CAIWGPSLDTQYF	TGTGCCATCTGGGGACCAAGCTTAGATACGCAGTATTTT
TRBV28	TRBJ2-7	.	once	CASSPGTLYEQYF	TGTGCCAGCAGCCCGGGGACTCTCTACGAGCAGTACTTC
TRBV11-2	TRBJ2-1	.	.	CASSSPASSNEQFF	TGTGCCAGCAGCTCGCCTGCCTCTAGTAATGAGCAGTTCTTC
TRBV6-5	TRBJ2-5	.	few	CASSYSTGTQYF	TGTGCCAGCAGTTACTCGACAGGGACCCAGTACTTC
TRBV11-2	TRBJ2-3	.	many	CASSKEGADTQYF	TGTGCCAGCAGCAAGGAGGGCGCAGATACGCAGTATTTT
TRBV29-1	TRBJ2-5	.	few	CSVELTGGEETQYF	TGCAGCGTTGAACTCACAGGCGGAGAAGAGACCCAGTACTTC
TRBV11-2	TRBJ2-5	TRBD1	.	CASSLGTARGLGETQYF	TGTGCTAGCAGCTTAGGGACCGCAAGGGGGCTCGGGGAGACCCAGTACTTC
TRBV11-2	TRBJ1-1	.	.	CACSVSGVTEAFF	TGTGCCTGTAGCGTATCCGGGGTTACTGAAGCTTTCTTT
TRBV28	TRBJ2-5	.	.	CASSLIAGQETQYF	TGTGCCAGCAGTTTAATTGCGGGACAGGAGACCCAGTACTTC
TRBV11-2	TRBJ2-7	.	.	CASRLIDGAYEQYF	TGTGCCAGCAGGTTAATTGATGGAGCCTACGAGCAGTACTTC
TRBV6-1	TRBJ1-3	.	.	CASSERSSGNTIYF	TGTGCCAGCAGTGAAAGAAGCTCTGGAAACACCATATATTTT
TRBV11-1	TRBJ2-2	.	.	CASSLVSANAGELFF	TGTGCCAGCAGCTTGGTGTCCGCGAATGCCGGGGAGCTGTTTTTT
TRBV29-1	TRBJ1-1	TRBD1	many	CSARQGSEAFF	TGCAGCGCCCGACAGGGATCTGAAGCTTTCTTT
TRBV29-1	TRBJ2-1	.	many	CSVGTSKGEQFF	TGCAGCGTTGGAACTAGCAAGGGTGAGCAGTTCTTC
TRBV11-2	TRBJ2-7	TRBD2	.	CTSSKRTSSEQYF	TGTACCAGCAGCAAACGGACTAGCTCCGAGCAGTACTTC
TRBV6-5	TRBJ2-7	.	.	CASSCIGHPYEQYF	TGTGCCAGCAGTTGCATTGGACATCCCTACGAGCAGTACTTC
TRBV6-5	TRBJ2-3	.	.	CASTLFPPGSGSTDTQYF	TGTGCCAGCACCCTATTCCCCCCCGGTAGCGGAAGCACTGATACGCAGTATTTT
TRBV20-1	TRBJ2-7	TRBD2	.	CSAEWVSGGPGRAYEQYF	TGCAGTGCTGAATGGGTTAGCGGGGGACCGGGTCGGGCCTACGAGCAGTACTTC
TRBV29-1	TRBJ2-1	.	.	CSVGPPSSPYNGQFF	TGTAGCGTGGGGCCTCCTTCCAGCCCCTACAATGGGCAGTTCTTC
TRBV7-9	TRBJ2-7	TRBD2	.	CASSLAIGLAGHEQYF	TGTGCCAGCAGCTTAGCTATCGGCCTAGCGGGACACGAGCAGTACTTC
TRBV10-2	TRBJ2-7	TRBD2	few	CASRVGTSGNYEQYF	TGCGCCAGCAGAGTTGGGACTAGCGGGAACTACGAGCAGTACTTC
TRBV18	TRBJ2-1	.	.	CARSPPSGNEHFF	TGTGCCAGGTCACCACCGTCAGGTAATGAGCACTTCTTC
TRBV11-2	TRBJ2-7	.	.	CASSLVLTNSEQYF	TGTGCCAGCAGCTTAGTTCTGACCAACTCAGAGCAGTACTTC
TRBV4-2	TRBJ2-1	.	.	CASNHELASYNEQFF	TGTGCCAGCAACCACGAGTTAGCCTCCTACAATGAGCAGTTCTTC
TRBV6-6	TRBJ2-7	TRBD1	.	CASSPSDRVDYEQYF	TGTGCCAGCAGTCCGTCGGACAGGGTTGACTACGAGCAGTACTTC
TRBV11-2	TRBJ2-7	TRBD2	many	CASSLIAGGQVEQYF	TGTGCCAGCAGCTTAATAGCGGGAGGACAGGTCGAGCAGTACTTC
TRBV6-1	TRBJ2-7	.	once	CAGSLTRATTEQYF	TGTGCCGGCAGTTTAACTAGGGCTACTACGGAGCAGTACTTC
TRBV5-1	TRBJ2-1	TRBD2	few	CASSPVILAGGPKSYNEQFF	TGCGCCAGCAGCCCCGTGATACTAGCGGGAGGCCCGAAATCCTACAATGAGCAGTTCTTC
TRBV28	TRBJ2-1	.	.	CATLRTLHNEQFF	TGTGCCACCCTCCGGACGCTCCACAATGAGCAGTTCTTC
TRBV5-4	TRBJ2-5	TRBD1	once	CASSSLDRGETQYF	TGTGCCAGCAGCTCCCTAGACAGGGGTGAGACCCAGTACTTC
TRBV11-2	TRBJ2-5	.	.	CASSMGFDQETQYF	TGTGCCAGCAGCATGGGATTTGACCAAGAGACTCAGTACTTC
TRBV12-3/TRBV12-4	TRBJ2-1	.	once	CASVADRGADNEQFF	TGTGCAAGCGTAGCAGATCGGGGGGCGGACAATGAGCAGTTCTTC
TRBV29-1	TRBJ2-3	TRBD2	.	CSVQSAGVEDTQYF	TGCAGCGTTCAAAGTGCGGGAGTTGAGGATACGCAGTATTTT